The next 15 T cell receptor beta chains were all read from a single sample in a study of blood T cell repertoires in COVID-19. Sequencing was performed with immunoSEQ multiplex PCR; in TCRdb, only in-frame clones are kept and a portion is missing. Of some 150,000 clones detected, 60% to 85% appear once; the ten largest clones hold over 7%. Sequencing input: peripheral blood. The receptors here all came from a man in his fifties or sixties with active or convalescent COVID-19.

Written as DNA, the CDR3 is TGTGCCAGCAGCCAAGGAACAGCAGAGCAGTTCTTC. Amino acid sequence: CASSQGTAEQFF. This chain joins TRBV4-2 and TRBJ2-1; D remains unclear. Looked up from germline, CDR1 is LGHNA and CDR2 is YNFKEQ. The CDR3 loop spans 12 amino acids. The V and J ends lost 1 base and 10 bases respectively, with 8 bases between them.

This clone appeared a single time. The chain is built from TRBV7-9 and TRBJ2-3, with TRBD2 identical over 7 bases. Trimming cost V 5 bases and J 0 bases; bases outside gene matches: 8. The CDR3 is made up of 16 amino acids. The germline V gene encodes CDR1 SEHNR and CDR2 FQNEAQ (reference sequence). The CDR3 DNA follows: TGTGCCAGCAGCCCCCCTAGCGGTTCTAGCACAGATACGCAGTATTTT. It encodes CASSPPSGSSTDTQYF. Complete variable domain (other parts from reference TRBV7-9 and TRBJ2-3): DTGVSQNPRHKITKRGQNVTFRCDPISEHNRLYWYRQTLGQGPEFLTYFQNEAQLEKSRLLSDRFSAERPKGSFSTLEIQRTEQGDSAMYLCASSPPSGSSTDTQYFGPGTRLTVL.

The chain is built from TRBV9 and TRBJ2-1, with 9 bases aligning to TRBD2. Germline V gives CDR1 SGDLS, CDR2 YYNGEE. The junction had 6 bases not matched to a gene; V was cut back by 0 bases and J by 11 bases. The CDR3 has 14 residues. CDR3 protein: CASSVVAGGPQQFF. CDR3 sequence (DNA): TGTGCCAGCAGCGTAGTGGCGGGAGGGCCACAGCAGTTCTTC.

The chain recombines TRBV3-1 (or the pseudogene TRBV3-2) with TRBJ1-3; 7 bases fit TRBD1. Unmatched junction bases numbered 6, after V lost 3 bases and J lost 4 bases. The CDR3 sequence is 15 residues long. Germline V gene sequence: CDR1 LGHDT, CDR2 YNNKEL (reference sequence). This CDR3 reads CASSHSGGRGNTIYF. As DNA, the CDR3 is TGTGCCAGCAGCCACTCAGGGGGGCGAGGAAACACCATATATTTT.

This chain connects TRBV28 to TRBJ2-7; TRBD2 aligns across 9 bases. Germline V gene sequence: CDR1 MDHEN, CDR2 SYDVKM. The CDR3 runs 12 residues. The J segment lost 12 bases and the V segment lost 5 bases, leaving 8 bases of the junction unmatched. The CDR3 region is CASSHGLAMGYF. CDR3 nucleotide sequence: TGTGCCAGCAGTCATGGACTAGCGATGGGGTACTTC. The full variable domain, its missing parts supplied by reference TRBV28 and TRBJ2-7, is DVKVTQSSRYLVKRTGEKVFLECVQDMDHENMFWYRQDPGLGLRLIYFSYDVKMKEKGDIPEGYSVSREKKERFSLILESASTNQTSMYLCASSHGLAMGYFGPGTRLTVT.

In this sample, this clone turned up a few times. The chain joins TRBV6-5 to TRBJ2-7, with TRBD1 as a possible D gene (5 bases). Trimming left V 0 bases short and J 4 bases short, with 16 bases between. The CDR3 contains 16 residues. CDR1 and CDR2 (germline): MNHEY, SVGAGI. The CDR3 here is CASSYSSPGHLYEQYF. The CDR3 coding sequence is TGTGCCAGCAGTTACTCGAGCCCAGGGCATCTATACGAGCAGTACTTC.

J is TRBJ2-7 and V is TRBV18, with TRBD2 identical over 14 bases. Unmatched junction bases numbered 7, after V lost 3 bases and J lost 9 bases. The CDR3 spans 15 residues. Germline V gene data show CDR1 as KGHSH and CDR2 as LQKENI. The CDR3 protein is CASSPAGLAGETQYF. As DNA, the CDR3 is TGTGCCAGCTCACCCGCGGGACTAGCGGGAGAAACGCAGTACTTC.

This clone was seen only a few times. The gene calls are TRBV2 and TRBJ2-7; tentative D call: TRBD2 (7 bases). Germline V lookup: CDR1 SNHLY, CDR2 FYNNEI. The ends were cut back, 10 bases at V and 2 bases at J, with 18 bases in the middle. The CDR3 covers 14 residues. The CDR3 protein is CATALGGQAYEQYF. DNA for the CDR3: TGTGCCACCGCTCTCGGGGGGCAGGCCTACGAGCAGTACTTC.

In nucleotides, the CDR3 is TGTGCCAGTAGTATGCTAAGAGGGACAGGGGGAGACAACACTGAAGCTTTCTTT. Translating it yields CASSMLRGTGGDNTEAFF. The chain couples TRBV19 to TRBJ1-1, with 11 bases matching TRBD1. J lost 2 bases, V lost 3 bases, and 11 bases had no gene match. The CDR3 totals 18 residues. Per germline, CDR1 LNHDA and CDR2 SQIVND (reference sequence).

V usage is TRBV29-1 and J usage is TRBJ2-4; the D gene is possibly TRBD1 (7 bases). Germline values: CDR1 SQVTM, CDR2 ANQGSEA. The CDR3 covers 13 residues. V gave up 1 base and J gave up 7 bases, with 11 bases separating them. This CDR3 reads CSVEVAGGNIQYF. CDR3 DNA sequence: TGCAGCGTTGAAGTCGCAGGGGGGAACATTCAGTACTTC.

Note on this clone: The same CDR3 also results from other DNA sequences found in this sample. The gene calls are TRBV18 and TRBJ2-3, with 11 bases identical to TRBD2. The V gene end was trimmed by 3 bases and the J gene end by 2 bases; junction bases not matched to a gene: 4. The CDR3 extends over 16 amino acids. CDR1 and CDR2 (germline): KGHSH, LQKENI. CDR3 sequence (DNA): TGTGCCAGCTCACCCGGACTAGCGGGCTTCACAGATACGCAGTATTTT. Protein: CASSPGLAGFTDTQYF.

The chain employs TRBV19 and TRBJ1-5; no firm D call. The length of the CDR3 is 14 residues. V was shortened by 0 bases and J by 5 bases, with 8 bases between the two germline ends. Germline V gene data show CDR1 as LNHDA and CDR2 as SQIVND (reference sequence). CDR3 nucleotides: TGTGCCAGTAGTATAGAACGGAGAGATCAGCCCCAGCATTTT. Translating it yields CASSIERRDQPQHF.

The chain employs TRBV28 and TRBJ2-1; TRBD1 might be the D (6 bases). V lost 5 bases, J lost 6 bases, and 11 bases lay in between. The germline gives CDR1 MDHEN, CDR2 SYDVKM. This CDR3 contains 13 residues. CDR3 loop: CASSLRDINEQFF. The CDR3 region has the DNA TGTGCCAGCAGTCTACGGGACATCAATGAGCAGTTCTTC.

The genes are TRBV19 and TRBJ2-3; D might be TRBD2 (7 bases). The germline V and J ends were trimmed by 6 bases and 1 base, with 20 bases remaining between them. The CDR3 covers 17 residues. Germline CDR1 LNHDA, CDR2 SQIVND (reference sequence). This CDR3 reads CASSLNAGAGRTDTQYF. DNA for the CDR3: TGTGCCAGTAGCCTAAATGCGGGGGCAGGCCGCACAGATACGCAGTATTTT.

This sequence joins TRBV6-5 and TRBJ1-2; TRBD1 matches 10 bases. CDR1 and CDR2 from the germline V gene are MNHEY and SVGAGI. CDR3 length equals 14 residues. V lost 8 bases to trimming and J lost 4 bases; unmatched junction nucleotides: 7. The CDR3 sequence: CASLKTGGGYGYTF. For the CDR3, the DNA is TGTGCCAGCCTGAAGACAGGGGGCGGCTATGGCTACACCTTC.